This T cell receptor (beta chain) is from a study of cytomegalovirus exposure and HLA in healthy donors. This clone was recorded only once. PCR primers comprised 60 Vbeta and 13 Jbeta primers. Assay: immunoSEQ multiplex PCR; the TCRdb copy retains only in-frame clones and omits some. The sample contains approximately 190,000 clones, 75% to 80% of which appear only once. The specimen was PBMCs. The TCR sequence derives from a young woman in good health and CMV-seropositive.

CDR3 DNA sequence: TGTGCCAGCAGCTGGGGGGTTGACGAAGCGGGAGGGGAGACCCAGTACTTC. It specifies CASSWGVDEAGGETQYF. The chain carries TRBV5-5 and TRBJ2-5; TRBD2 agrees at 10 bases. Per the germline V gene, CDR1 is SGHKS and CDR2 is YYEKEE (reference sequence). This CDR3 spans 17 amino acids. J gave up 5 bases and V 3 bases, and 13 bases lay outside the gene matches.